One and the same sample provided the 8 T cell receptor beta chains below, sequenced in a study of blood T cell repertoires in COVID-19. The table came from immunoSEQ multiplex PCR; TCRdb's copy has only in-frame clones and leaves some out. This sample has around 250,000 clones, with approximately 82% found just once. Sequenced sample: peripheral blood. The receptors come from a man aged 55 to 70 who had recovered from COVID-19.

This clone was picked up a small number of times. This chain uses TRBV3-1 (or the pseudogene TRBV3-2) with TRBJ2-7; 10 bases match TRBD1. Germline CDR1 reads LGHDT; CDR2 reads YNNKEL (reference sequence). Germline trimming cut 6 bases from V and 4 bases from J; bases unmatched to any gene: 9. The CDR3 totals 15 residues. The CDR3 loop reads CASSSGTGASYEQYF. The CDR3 DNA follows: TGTGCCAGCAGTTCCGGGACAGGGGCCTCATACGAGCAGTACTTC.

J is TRBJ2-1 and V is TRBV29-1; 11 nucleotides match TRBD2. Germline V gene lookup returns CDR1 SQVTM and CDR2 ANQGSEA. The CDR3 length is 15 residues. The ends lost 5 bases at V and 0 bases at J; junction bases unmatched: 3. The CDR3 spells CSVLGLAGSYNEQFF. In DNA form, the CDR3 reads TGCAGCGTTCTTGGACTAGCGGGCTCCTACAATGAGCAGTTCTTC.

The V call is TRBV6-4, the J call TRBJ2-7; D gene uncertain. The CDR3 has 12 residues. Trimming took off 6 bases at V and 2 bases at J, with 8 bases between the two ends. Looked up from germline, CDR1 is MRHNA and CDR2 is SNTAGT. The CDR3 loop is CASRGTTYEQYF. For the CDR3, the DNA is TGTGCCAGCAGGGGCACCACCTACGAGCAGTACTTC.

The chain joins TRBV7-6 to TRBJ2-2; D not resolved. The CDR3 length is 14 residues. V lost 2 bases and J 4 bases, leaving 8 bases between the germline ends. The germline V gene encodes CDR1 SGHVS and CDR2 FNYEAQ. This CDR3 reads CASSLLASTGELFF. The DNA for the CDR3 is TGTGCCAGCAGCTTACTGGCAAGCACCGGGGAGCTGTTTTTT. Looking up the rest from reference TRBV7-6 and TRBJ2-2 gives the full variable domain: GAGVSQSPRYKVTKRGQDVALRCDPISGHVSLYWYRQALGQGPEFLTYFNYEAQQDKSGLPNDRFSAERPEGSISTLTIQRTEQRDSAMYRCASSLLASTGELFFGEGSRLTVL.

The chain recombines TRBV5-4 with TRBJ2-7, with 8 bases fitting TRBD1. The CDR3 is made up of 16 amino acids. The V and J ends lost 5 bases and 1 base, in that order; junction bases with no gene match: 11. Germline V lookup: CDR1 SGHNT, CDR2 YYREEE (reference sequence). The CDR3 DNA is TGTGCCAGCAGTCCAAATCGACAGGGGTTATCCTACGAGCAGTACTTC. Its translation is CASSPNRQGLSYEQYF. Combining the CDR3 with reference TRBV5-4 and TRBJ2-7 gives the whole variable domain ETGVTQSPTHLIKTRGQQVTLRCSSQSGHNTVSWYQQALGQGPQFIFQYYREEENGRGNFPPRFSGLQFPNYSSELNVNALELDDSALYLCASSPNRQGLSYEQYFGPGTRLTVT.

This chain connects TRBV9 to TRBJ2-3; 13 nucleotides line up with TRBD2. There are 16 residues in the CDR3. Germline V lookup: CDR1 SGDLS, CDR2 YYNGEE. The junction had 10 bases not matched to a gene; V was cut back by 3 bases and J by 9 bases. The CDR3: CASSGQTSGGAGTQYF. The CDR3 bases are TGTGCCAGCAGCGGACAAACTAGCGGGGGGGCCGGCACGCAGTATTTT.

V is TRBV29-1 and J is TRBJ1-2; tentative D call: TRBD1 (5 bases). Trimming pared 3 bases from V and 5 bases from J, leaving 13 bases between. The CDR3 contains 13 residues. Germline V gene data show CDR1 as SQVTM and CDR2 as ANQGSEA. Here the CDR3 reads CSVEATGGYGYTF. CDR3 bases: TGCAGCGTTGAGGCTACGGGGGGGTATGGCTACACCTTC.

This clone turned up a few times. The chain combines TRBV12-5 with TRBJ2-7; TRBD2 is a possible D gene (6 bases). The CDR3 has 14 amino acids. V lost 1 base and J lost 3, with 10 bases in between. Germline V gives CDR1 LGHNT, CDR2 FRNRAP. The CDR3 reads CASGLGDFYYEQYF. The CDR3 region has the DNA TGTGCTAGTGGTTTGGGGGACTTTTACTACGAGCAGTACTTC.